This T cell receptor (beta chain) is from a study of T cells in Graves' hyperthyroidism and ophthalmopathy. RNA transcripts served as the template for amplifying TCR beta CDR3 regions. When the TCR CDR3 underwent first-round RT-PCR, the HTBI primer set was used. TCRdb re-derived calls from the multiplex PCR reads in MiXCR, one entry per CDR3 protein. Of approximately 640,000 distinct CDR3 sequences in the sample, 45% were seen once. Study-wide points: Ophthalmopathy, which appeared later, was predicted by the model a median around 6.9 months before onset.

In this sample, this clonotype turned up a few times. The target antigen is unknown. The CDR3 length is 15 residues. The V end lost 3 bases, the J end lost 3 bases, and 12 bases lay between the germline ends. Not enrolled were patients with uncontrolled infection, other autoimmune disease, pregnancy or lactation. Diagnosing involved the use of clinical symptoms, serum thyroxine and TRAb, thyroid ultrasound and orbital computed tomography. The clonotype originates from an adult man with Graves' disease, either hyperthyroidism or ophthalmopathy (not recorded which). The chain employs TRBV12-3 or TRBV12-4 and TRBJ1-3, with D tentatively TRBD1 (5 bases). The sample taken for sequencing was peripheral blood or thyroid tissue (not recorded which). CDR3 residues: CASSFLAGNGNTIYF. The CDR3 DNA reads as TGTGCCAGCAGTTTTTTAGCAGGGAATGGAAACACCATATATTTT.